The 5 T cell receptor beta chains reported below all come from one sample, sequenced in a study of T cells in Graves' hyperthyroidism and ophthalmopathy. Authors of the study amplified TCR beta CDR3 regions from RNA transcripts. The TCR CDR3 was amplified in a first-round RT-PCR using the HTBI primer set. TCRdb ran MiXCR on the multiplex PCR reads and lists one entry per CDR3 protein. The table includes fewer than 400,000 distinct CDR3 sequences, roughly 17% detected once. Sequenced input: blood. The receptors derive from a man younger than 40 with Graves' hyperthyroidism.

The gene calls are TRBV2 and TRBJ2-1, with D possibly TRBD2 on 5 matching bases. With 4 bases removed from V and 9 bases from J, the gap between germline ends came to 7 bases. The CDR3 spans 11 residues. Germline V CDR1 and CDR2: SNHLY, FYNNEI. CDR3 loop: CASSGTVEQFF. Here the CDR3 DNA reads TGTGCCAGCAGTGGGACTGTTGAGCAGTTCTTC.

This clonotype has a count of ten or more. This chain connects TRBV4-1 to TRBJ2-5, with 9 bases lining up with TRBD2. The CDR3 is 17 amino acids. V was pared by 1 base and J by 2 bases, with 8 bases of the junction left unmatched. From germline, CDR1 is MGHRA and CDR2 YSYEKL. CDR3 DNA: TGCGCCAGCAGCCAAGGGCCGGCTAGCGGGGATCAAGAGACCCAGTACTTC. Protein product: CASSQGPASGDQETQYF.

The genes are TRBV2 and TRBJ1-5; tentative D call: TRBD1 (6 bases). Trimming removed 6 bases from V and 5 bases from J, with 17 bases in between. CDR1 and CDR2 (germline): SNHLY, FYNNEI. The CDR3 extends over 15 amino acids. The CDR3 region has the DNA TGTGCCAGCAGCGGCACAGGGATCTTAGATCAGCCCCAGCATTTT. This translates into CASSGTGILDQPQHF.

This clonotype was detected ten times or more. The CDR3 DNA reads as TGTGCCAGCGGAGAGAGGGACCGCTACGAGCAGTACTTC. Its protein is CASGERDRYEQYF. The V gene is TRBV6-1, the J gene TRBJ2-7; D is perhaps TRBD1 or TRBD2 (5 bases each). The CDR3 covers 13 residues. Between the trimmed V and J ends, which lost 8 bases and 3 bases, there was a span of 14 bases. The germline V gene has CDR1 MNHNS and CDR2 SASEGT.

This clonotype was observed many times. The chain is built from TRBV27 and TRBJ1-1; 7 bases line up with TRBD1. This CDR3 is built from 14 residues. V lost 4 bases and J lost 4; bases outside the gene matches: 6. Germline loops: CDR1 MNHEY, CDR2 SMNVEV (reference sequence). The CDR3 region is CASSSGTVVTEAFF. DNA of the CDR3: TGTGCCAGCAGTTCCGGGACAGTCGTCACTGAAGCTTTCTTT.